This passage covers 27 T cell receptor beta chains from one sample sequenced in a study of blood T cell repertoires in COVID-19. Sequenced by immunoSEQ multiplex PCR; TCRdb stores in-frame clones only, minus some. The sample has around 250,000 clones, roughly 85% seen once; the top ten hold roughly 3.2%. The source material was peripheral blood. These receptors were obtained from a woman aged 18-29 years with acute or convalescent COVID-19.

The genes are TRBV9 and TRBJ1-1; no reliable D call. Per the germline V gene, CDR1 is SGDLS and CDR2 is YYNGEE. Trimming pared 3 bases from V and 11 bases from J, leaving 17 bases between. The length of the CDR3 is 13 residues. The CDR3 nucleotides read TGTGCCAGCAGCGGTAGGCTTGAGGGAAGGGCTTTCTTT. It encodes CASSGRLEGRAFF.

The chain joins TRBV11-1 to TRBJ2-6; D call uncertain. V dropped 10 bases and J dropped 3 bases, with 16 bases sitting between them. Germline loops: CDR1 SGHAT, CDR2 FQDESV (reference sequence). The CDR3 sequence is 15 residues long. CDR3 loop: CATVKTCCGANVLTF. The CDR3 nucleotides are TGTGCCACCGTCAAAACTTGCTGTGGGGCCAACGTCCTGACTTTC.

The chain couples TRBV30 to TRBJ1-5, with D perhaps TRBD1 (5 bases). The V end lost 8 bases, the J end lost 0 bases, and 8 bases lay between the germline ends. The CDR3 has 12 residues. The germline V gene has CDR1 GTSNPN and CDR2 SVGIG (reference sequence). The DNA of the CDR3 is TGTGCCCTCGGGGGTAGCAATCAGCCCCAGCATTTT. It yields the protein CALGGSNQPQHF. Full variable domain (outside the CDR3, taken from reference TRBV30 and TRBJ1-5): SQTIHQWPATLVQPVGSPLSLECTVEGTSNPNLYWYRQAAGRGLQLLFYSVGIGQISSEVPQNLSASRPQDRQFILSSKKLLLSDSGFYLCALGGSNQPQHFGDGTRLSIL.

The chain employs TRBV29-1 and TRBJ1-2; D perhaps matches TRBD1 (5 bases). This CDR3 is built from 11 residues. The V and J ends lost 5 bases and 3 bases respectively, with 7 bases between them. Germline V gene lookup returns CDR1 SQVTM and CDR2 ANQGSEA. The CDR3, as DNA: TGCAGCGTTACAGGCTACTATGGCTACACCTTC. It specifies CSVTGYYGYTF.

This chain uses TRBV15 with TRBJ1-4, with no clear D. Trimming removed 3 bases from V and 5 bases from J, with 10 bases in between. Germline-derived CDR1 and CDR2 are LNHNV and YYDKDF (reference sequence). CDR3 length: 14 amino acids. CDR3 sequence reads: CATSRPNRNEKLFF. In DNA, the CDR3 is TGTGCCACCAGCAGGCCGAACAGAAATGAAAAACTGTTTTTT.

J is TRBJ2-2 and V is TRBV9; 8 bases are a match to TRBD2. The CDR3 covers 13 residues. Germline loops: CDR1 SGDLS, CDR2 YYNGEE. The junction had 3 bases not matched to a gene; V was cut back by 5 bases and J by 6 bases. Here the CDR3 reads CASRAGAAGELFF. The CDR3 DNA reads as TGTGCCAGCAGAGCGGGAGCAGCCGGGGAGCTGTTTTTT. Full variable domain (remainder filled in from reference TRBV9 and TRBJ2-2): DSGVTQTPKHLITATGQRVTLRCSPRSGDLSVYWYQQSLDQGLQFLIQYYNGEERAKGNILERFSAQQFPDLHSELNLSSLELGDSALYFCASRAGAAGELFFGEGSRLTVL.

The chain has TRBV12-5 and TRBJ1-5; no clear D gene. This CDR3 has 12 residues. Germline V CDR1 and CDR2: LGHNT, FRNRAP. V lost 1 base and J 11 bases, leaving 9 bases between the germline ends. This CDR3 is CASGLAPGSQHF. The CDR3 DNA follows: TGTGCTAGTGGTTTGGCCCCGGGATCCCAGCATTTT.

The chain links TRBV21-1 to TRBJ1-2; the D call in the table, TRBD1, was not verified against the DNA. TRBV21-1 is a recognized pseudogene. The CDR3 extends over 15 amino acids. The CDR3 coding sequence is TGTGCCAGCAGCCGCTGGACAGGGGGCGACTATGGCTACACCTTC. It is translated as CASSRWTGGDYGYTF.

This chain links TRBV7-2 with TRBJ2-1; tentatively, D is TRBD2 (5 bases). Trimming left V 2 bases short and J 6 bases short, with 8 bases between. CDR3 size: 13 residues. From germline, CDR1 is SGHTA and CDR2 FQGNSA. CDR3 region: CASSLPSPNEQFF. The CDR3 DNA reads TGTGCCAGCAGCTTACCTAGCCCCAATGAGCAGTTCTTC.

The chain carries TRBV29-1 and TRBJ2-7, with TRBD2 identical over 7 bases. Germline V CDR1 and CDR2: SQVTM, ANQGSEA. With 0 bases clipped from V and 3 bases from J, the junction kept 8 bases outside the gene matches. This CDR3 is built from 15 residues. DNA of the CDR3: TGCAGCGTTGAAGATGCGGGAGATCGCCGCTACGAGCAGTACTTC. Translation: CSVEDAGDRRYEQYF.

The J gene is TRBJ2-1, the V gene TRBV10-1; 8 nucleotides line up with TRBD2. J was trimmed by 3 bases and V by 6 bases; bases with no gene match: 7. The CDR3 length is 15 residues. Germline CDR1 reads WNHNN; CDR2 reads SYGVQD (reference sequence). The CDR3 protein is CASSRAGGSYNEQFF. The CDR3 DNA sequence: TGCGCCAGCAGCCGGGCGGGAGGAAGCTACAATGAGCAGTTCTTC.

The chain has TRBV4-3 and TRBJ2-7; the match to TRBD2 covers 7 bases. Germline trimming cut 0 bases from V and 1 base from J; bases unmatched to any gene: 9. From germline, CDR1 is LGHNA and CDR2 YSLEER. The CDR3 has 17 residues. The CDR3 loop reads CASSQESMGLRSYEQYF. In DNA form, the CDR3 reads TGCGCCAGCAGCCAAGAGTCGATGGGACTACGATCCTACGAGCAGTACTTC.

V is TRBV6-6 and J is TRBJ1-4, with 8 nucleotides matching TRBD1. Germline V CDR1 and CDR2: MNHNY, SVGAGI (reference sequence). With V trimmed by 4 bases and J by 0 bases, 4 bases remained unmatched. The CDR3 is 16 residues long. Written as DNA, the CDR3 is TGTGCCAGCAGTTCTCGGACAGGGTCAACTAATGAAAAACTGTTTTTT. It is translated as CASSSRTGSTNEKLFF.

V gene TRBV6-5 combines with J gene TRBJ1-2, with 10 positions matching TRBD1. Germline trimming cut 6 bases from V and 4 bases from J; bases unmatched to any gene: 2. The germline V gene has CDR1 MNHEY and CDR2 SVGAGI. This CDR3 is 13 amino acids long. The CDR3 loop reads CASRGDRGYGYTF. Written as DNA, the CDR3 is TGTGCCAGCAGAGGGGACAGGGGCTATGGCTACACCTTC.

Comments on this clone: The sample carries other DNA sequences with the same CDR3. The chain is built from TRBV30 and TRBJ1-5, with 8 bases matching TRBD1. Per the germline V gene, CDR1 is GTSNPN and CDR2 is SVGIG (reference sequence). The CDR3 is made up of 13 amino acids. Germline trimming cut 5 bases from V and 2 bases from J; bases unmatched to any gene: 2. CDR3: CAWSGQGNQPQHF. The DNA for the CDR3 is TGTGCCTGGTCGGGACAGGGCAATCAGCCCCAGCATTTT.

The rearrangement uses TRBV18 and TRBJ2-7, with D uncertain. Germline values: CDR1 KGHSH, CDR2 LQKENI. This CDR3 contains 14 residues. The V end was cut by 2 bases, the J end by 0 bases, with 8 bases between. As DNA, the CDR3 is TGTGCCAGCTCACCAACAGAGAGCTCCTACGAGCAGTACTTC. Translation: CASSPTESSYEQYF. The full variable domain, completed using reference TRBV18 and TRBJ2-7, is NAGVMQNPRHLVRRRGQEARLRCSPMKGHSHVYWYRQLPEEGLKFMVYLQKENIIDESGMPKERFSAEFPKEGPSILRIQQVVRGDSAAYFCASSPTESSYEQYFGPGTRLTVT.

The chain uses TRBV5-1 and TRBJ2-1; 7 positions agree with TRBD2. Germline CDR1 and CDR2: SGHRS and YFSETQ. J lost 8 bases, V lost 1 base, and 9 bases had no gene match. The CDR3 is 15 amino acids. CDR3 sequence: CASSLSSGRGDEQFF. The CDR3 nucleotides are TGCGCCAGCAGCTTGTCTAGCGGTCGGGGCGATGAGCAGTTCTTC.

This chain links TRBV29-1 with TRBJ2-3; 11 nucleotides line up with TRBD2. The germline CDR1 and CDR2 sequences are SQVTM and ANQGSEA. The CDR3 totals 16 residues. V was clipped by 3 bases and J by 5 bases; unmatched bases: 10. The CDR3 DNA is TGCAGCGTTGAGGGACTAGCGGCTCGCTGGGAAGATACGCAGTATTTT. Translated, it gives CSVEGLAARWEDTQYF.

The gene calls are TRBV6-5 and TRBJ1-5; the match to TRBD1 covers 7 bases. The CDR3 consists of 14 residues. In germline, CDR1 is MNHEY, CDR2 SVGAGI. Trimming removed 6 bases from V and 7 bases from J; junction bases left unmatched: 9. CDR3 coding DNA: TGTGCCAGCAGACCCGCCGGGGGACAGCAGCCCCAGCATTTT. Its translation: CASRPAGGQQPQHF.

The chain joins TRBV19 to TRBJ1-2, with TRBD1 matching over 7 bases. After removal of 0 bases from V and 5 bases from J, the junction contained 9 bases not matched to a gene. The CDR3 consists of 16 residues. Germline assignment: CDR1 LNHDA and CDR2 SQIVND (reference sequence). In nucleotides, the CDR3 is TGTGCCAGTAGTATAGATGGCTACAGGGGAACGTATGGCTACACCTTC. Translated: CASSIDGYRGTYGYTF. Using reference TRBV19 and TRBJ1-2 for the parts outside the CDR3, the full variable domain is DGGITQSPKYLFRKEGQNVTLSCEQNLNHDAMYWYRQDPGQGLRLIYYSQIVNDFQKGDIAEGYSVSREKKESFPLTVTSAQKNPTAFYLCASSIDGYRGTYGYTFGSGTRLTVV.

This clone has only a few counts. This chain's CDR3 is CASSPGQGNYGYTF. In DNA form, the CDR3 reads TGTGCCAGTAGCCCTGGACAGGGGAACTATGGCTACACCTTC. This rearrangement joins TRBV19 to TRBJ1-2, with 9 positions matching TRBD1. This CDR3 region has 14 residues. Trimming at V came to 6 bases and at J to 2 bases, leaving 4 bases not matched to a gene. CDR1 and CDR2 (germline): LNHDA, SQIVND (reference sequence).

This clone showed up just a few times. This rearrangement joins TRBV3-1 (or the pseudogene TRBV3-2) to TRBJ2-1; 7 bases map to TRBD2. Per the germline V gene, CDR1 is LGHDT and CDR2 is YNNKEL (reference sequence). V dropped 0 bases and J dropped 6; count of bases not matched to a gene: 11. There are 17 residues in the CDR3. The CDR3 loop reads CASSQERRSGLGNEQFF. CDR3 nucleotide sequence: TGTGCCAGCAGCCAAGAAAGGCGTAGCGGGCTCGGCAATGAGCAGTTCTTC.

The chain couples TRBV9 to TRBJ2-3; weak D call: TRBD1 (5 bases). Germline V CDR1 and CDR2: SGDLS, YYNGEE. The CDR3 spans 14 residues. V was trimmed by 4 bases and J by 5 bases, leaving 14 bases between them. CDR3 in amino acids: CASSSQGRVDTQYF. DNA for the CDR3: TGTGCCAGCAGCTCGCAGGGTAGAGTAGATACGCAGTATTTT.

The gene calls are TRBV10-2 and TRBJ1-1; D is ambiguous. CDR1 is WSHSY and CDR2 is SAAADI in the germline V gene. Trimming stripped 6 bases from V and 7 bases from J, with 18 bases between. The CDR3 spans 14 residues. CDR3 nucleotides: TGCGCCAGCAGGTCCACTGATACAGCTAATGAAGCTTTCTTT. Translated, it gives CASRSTDTANEAFF.

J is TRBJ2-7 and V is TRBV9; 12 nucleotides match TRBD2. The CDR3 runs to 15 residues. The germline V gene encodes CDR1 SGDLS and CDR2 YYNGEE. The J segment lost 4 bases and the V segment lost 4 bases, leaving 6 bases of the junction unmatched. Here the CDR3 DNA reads TGTGCCAGCAGCCCGCGACTAGCGGGAGAATACGAGCAGTACTTC. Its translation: CASSPRLAGEYEQYF.

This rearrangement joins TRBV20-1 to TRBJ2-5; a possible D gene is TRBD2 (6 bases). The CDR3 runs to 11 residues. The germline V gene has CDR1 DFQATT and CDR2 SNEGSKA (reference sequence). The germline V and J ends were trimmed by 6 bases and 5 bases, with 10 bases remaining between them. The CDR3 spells CSAPRGETQYF. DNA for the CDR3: TGCAGTGCCCCTCGGGGGGAGACCCAGTACTTC.

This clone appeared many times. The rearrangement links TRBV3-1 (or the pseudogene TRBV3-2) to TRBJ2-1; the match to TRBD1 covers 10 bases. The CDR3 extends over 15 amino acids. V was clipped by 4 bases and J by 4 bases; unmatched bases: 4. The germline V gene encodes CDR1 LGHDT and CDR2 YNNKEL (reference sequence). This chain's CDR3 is CASSPGTGVYNEQFF. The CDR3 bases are TGTGCCAGCAGCCCCGGGACAGGGGTTTACAATGAGCAGTTCTTC.